This is a list of T cell receptor beta chains from one sample in a study of cytomegalovirus exposure and HLA in healthy donors. Only in-frame clones appear in the TCRdb table, and some are missing; sequencing was by immunoSEQ multiplex PCR. Of over 55,000 clones in the sample, approximately 87% were seen once. The sequenced sample consisted of PBMCs. These receptors were collected from a man aged 18 to 35 in good health and CMV-seronegative. Each CDR3 is given without its conserved first and last residue.

cdr3_aa,j_call,v_call
ASSLPEGGYEQY,TRBJ2-7,TRBV28
ASSPQGLASQETQY,TRBJ2-5,TRBV6-6
ASSPGGTPYGYT,TRBJ1-2,TRBV6-4
AWSLAGSIGTEAF,TRBJ1-1,TRBV30
AISEGGPEDGYT,TRBJ1-2,TRBV10-3
ASSSVLSSYNEQF,TRBJ2-1,TRBV11-2
ASSPAVNTEAF,TRBJ1-1,TRBV7-2
ASSHGSLIGYT,TRBJ1-2,TRBV14
ASSVSRDAIQY,TRBJ2-4,TRBV9
ASSFAGQGVYEQY,TRBJ2-7,TRBV28
ASKGQGGGEQF,TRBJ2-1,TRBV19
ASSLGGGGNEQY,TRBJ2-7,TRBV7-9
ASSYGTGLEAF,TRBJ1-1,TRBV6-5
ASSSRDSSYEQY,TRBJ2-7,TRBV6-1
ASSRTGTGDSPLH,TRBJ1-6,TRBV7-9
ASSPEAGKQPQH,TRBJ1-5,TRBV18
ASSEEGGSNQPQH,TRBJ1-5,TRBV7-3
ASSKLADLQETQY,TRBJ2-5,TRBV2
AISEVAGGDNEQF,TRBJ2-1,TRBV10-3
AFTTGTASNQPQH,TRBJ1-5,TRBV30
ASSLTSGPGELF,TRBJ2-2,TRBV7-8
ASSPWGTSGYEQY,TRBJ2-7,TRBV7-2
ASRTIRGHYGYT,TRBJ1-2,TRBV28
ASSQPPGQGETEAF,TRBJ1-1,TRBV4-1
SVEDPRDSFYGYT,TRBJ1-2,TRBV29-1
ASSGQPGQPRGQETQY,TRBJ2-5,TRBV30
ASSLDLAGAYTEAF,TRBJ1-1,TRBV11-2
ASSTRTGPDYNSPLH,TRBJ1-6,TRBV7-8
ASSQFLGLQAASEQY,-,TRBV4-2
ASIGPLAGGYNEQF,TRBJ2-1,TRBV5-1
ASSVGQKETQY,TRBJ2-5,TRBV9
ASSARDRGDEQY,TRBJ2-7,TRBV6-1
ASSLGSAGYEQF,TRBJ2-1,TRBV7-3
ASNAGLGNEQF,TRBJ2-1,TRBV19
ASRYRDRGMAF,TRBJ1-1,TRBV6-5
AWSRGPADTQY,TRBJ2-3,TRBV30
ASSLAGTELNYGYT,TRBJ1-2,TRBV5-6
AWSSRDTMNTEAF,TRBJ1-1,TRBV30
ASSIGTGPHYGYT,TRBJ1-2,TRBV28
SVEVAGHGNTIY,TRBJ1-3,TRBV29-1
ASSQVGKANYGYT,TRBJ1-2,TRBV14
ASSVDRMNTEAF,TRBJ1-1,TRBV11-2
ASSQDPLASPLH,TRBJ1-6,TRBV14
ASSLERQGVYEQY,TRBJ2-7,TRBV7-8
SVGPAGATDTQY,TRBJ2-3,TRBV29-1
ASSNGGETQY,TRBJ2-5,TRBV19
ASSWFAASGSYEQY,TRBJ2-7,TRBV13
ASSLDRGRRKTQY,TRBJ2-5,TRBV23-1